These 22 T cell receptor beta chains share one sample of origin, sequenced in a study of cytomegalovirus exposure and HLA in healthy donors. Repertoires were generated with immunoSEQ multiplex PCR, while TCRdb's copy carries only in-frame clones and drops some. The data show tens of thousands of clones, approximately 93% seen once. The sequenced sample was PBMCs. All receptors derive from a woman aged 18-35 years in good health and CMV-seronegative.

V and J are TRBV14 and TRBJ2-1; 7 nucleotides match TRBD1. With 0 bases clipped from V and 3 bases from J, the junction kept 8 bases outside the gene matches. Germline-derived CDR1 and CDR2 are SGHDN and FVKESK. The CDR3 runs to 17 residues. This CDR3 is CASSQDMTGFVYNEQFF. CDR3 nucleotides: TGTGCCAGCAGCCAAGACATGACAGGGTTCGTCTACAATGAGCAGTTCTTC. Together with reference TRBV14 and TRBJ2-1, the CDR3 gives the full variable domain: EAGVTQFPSHSVIEKGQTVTLRCDPISGHDNLYWYRRVMGKEIKFLLHFVKESKQDESGMPNNRFLAERTGGTYSTLKVQPAELEDSGVYFCASSQDMTGFVYNEQFFGPGTRLTVL.

This clone appeared a single time. The CDR3 here is CAWTETGGLTDTQYF. CDR3 DNA sequence: TGTGCCTGGACAGAGACAGGGGGTCTGACAGATACGCAGTATTTT. The chain joins TRBV2 to TRBJ2-3, with TRBD1 matching over 9 bases. The junction had 12 bases not matched to a gene; V was cut back by 11 bases and J by 3 bases. The germline V gene encodes CDR1 SNHLY and CDR2 FYNNEI. The CDR3 runs to 15 residues.

The V call is TRBV9, the J call TRBJ2-2, with D possibly TRBD1 on 5 matching bases. Looked up from germline, CDR1 is SGDLS and CDR2 is YYNGEE. CDR3 length: 16 residues. Trimming pared 0 bases from V and 4 bases from J, leaving 13 bases between. The DNA of the CDR3 is TGTGCCAGCAGCGTAGGGGGCCTGAGAACCACCGGGGAGCTGTTTTTT. It is translated as CASSVGGLRTTGELFF.

The V gene is TRBV6-4, the J gene TRBJ2-7, with D tentatively TRBD2 (7 bases). The germline V and J ends were trimmed by 0 bases and 0 bases, with 27 bases remaining between them. The CDR3 consists of 21 residues. Germline CDR1 is MRHNA and CDR2 is SNTAGT. The CDR3 DNA sequence: TGTGCCAGCAGTGACTCGCGATGTGGGGGGGCAGGTGGGTCCCTCTCCTACGAGCAGTACTTC. It encodes CASSDSRCGGAGGSLSYEQYF.

Written as DNA, the CDR3 is TGCAGCGTTGAAGGTCGGGTGGGGCAGGGGGGAGAGACCCAGTACTTC. Protein product: CSVEGRVGQGGETQYF. The chain couples TRBV29-1 to TRBJ2-5; a possible D gene is TRBD1 (7 bases). This CDR3 is 16 amino acids long. Germline CDR1 and CDR2: SQVTM and ANQGSEA. V dropped 1 base and J dropped 4 bases, with 19 bases sitting between them.

The chain is built from TRBV7-9 and TRBJ2-3; D not certain. CDR3 length: 14 amino acids. V lost 5 bases to trimming and J lost 4 bases, with 13 bases between them. Germline V gives CDR1 SEHNR, CDR2 FQNEAQ (reference sequence). The CDR3 reads CASSGPEISDTQYF. The CDR3 nucleotides are TGTGCCAGCAGCGGGCCGGAAATCTCAGATACGCAGTATTTT.

V is TRBV2 and J is TRBJ2-7, with D possibly TRBD2 on 5 matching bases. This CDR3 spans 14 amino acids. Germline CDR1 is SNHLY and CDR2 is FYNNEI. Trimming took off 5 bases at V and 2 bases at J, with 13 bases between the two ends. The CDR3 is CASSYYRLTYEQYF. CDR3 coding DNA: TGTGCCAGCAGTTACTACCGACTAACCTACGAGCAGTACTTC.

The rearrangement links TRBV5-5 to TRBJ1-2; a possible D gene is TRBD1 (6 bases). In germline, CDR1 is SGHKS, CDR2 YYEKEE (reference sequence). Trimming took 4 bases from V and 0 from J, leaving 13 bases between them. This CDR3 has 15 residues. The CDR3 DNA reads TGTGCCAGCAGCGGGGGCAGTACCTCTAACTATGGCTACACCTTC. It is translated as CASSGGSTSNYGYTF. Variable domain in full (rest from reference TRBV5-5 and TRBJ1-2): DAGVTQSPTHLIKTRGQQVTLRCSPISGHKSVSWYQQVLGQGPQFIFQYYEKEERGRGNFPDRFSARQFPNYSSELNVNALLLGDSALYLCASSGGSTSNYGYTFGSGTRLTVV.

The gene calls are TRBV9 and TRBJ2-3; D might be TRBD2 (6 bases). CDR1 SGDLS and CDR2 YYNGEE come from the germline V gene. The CDR3 covers 13 residues. V lost 0 bases and J 10 bases, leaving 12 bases between the germline ends. The CDR3 region has the DNA TGTGCCAGCAGCGTAGCGGACCCGGGGGCGCAGTATTTT. As protein: CASSVADPGAQYF.

This clone has just one count. This chain connects TRBV5-5 to TRBJ2-2, with 8 bases aligning to TRBD1. There are 16 residues in the CDR3. Looked up from germline, CDR1 is SGHKS and CDR2 is YYEKEE (reference sequence). Trimming cost V 7 bases and J 1 base; bases outside gene matches: 9. The CDR3: CASRLAGGGNTGELFF. As DNA, the CDR3 is TGTGCCAGCCGCCTGGCAGGGGGCGGGAACACCGGGGAGCTGTTTTTT.

This clone was counted a single time. J is TRBJ2-7 and V is TRBV6-6, with 7 bases matching TRBD1. There are 14 residues in the CDR3. Unmatched junction bases numbered 4, after V lost 2 bases and J lost 3 bases. Germline loops: CDR1 MNHNY, CDR2 SVGAGI (reference sequence). CDR3 nucleotide sequence: TGTGCCAGCAGTTACCAGGGGGACAGCTACGAGCAGTACTTC. Its translation: CASSYQGDSYEQYF.

The chain uses TRBV25-1 and TRBJ1-2; D remains unclear. The CDR3 runs 14 residues. Germline V lookup: CDR1 MGHDK, CDR2 SYGVNS. The V end was cut by 2 bases, the J end by 0 bases, with 7 bases between. The CDR3 loop reads CASSEPGANYGYTF. The CDR3, as DNA: TGTGCCAGCAGTGAACCCGGAGCTAACTATGGCTACACCTTC.

This chain uses TRBV15 with TRBJ1-4, with 10 bases aligning to TRBD1. The V segment lost 5 bases and the J segment 8 bases; nucleotides outside the gene matches: 11. The CDR3 is made up of 16 amino acids. CDR1 and CDR2 from the germline V gene are LNHNV and YYDKDF (reference sequence). The CDR3 is CATSVRTGTGEEKLFF. CDR3 DNA sequence: TGTGCCACCAGCGTAAGAACCGGGACAGGGGAAGAAAAACTGTTTTTT. The full variable domain, with the rest looked up from reference TRBV15 and TRBJ1-4, is DAMVIQNPRYQVTQFGKPVTLSCSQTLNHNVMYWYQQKSSQAPKLLFHYYDKDFNNEADTPDNFQSRRPNTSFCFLDIRSPGLGDTAMYLCATSVRTGTGEEKLFFGSGTQLSVL.

The chain uses TRBV28 and TRBJ1-2; D uncertain. CDR3 size: 11 residues. The V gene's germline CDR1 is MDHEN and CDR2 SYDVKM. The V gene lost 3 bases and the J gene lost 7 bases, with 6 bases spanning the gap. DNA of the CDR3: TGTGCCAGCAGTTTTGCCAGTGGCTACACCTTC. It translates to CASSFASGYTF.

V and J are TRBV5-4 and TRBJ2-7, with 12 bases identical to TRBD1. The trim removed 4 bases at V and 4 bases at J, leaving 9 bases unmatched. Germline CDR1 and CDR2: SGHNT and YYREEE (reference sequence). The CDR3 is made up of 16 amino acids. The CDR3 spells CASSPVPGQGAYEQYV. The CDR3 region has the DNA TGTGCCAGCAGCCCCGTGCCGGGACAGGGGGCTTACGAGCAGTACGTC.

This clone occurred once. The chain joins TRBV7-9 to TRBJ2-1; TRBD2 aligns across 10 bases. CDR3 size: 16 residues. V lost 4 bases and J lost 4; bases outside the gene matches: 7. Germline lookup yields CDR1 SEHNR and CDR2 FQNEAQ (reference sequence). CDR3 protein: CASSSPSGSPYNEQFF. For the CDR3, the DNA is TGTGCCAGCAGCTCTCCTAGCGGGAGTCCATACAATGAGCAGTTCTTC.

This chain uses TRBV2 with TRBJ1-6; D gene uncertain. The CDR3 consists of 12 residues. Deletions cut 7 bases from V and 10 bases from J, with 11 bases between. Germline V gene data show CDR1 as SNHLY and CDR2 as FYNNEI. The CDR3 DNA reads as TGTGCCAGCACAAGAGCGGGGTCACCCCTCCACTTT. It encodes CASTRAGSPLHF.

V and J are TRBV7-9 and TRBJ1-5; no definite D call. Germline values: CDR1 SEHNR, CDR2 FQNEAQ (reference sequence). V lost 3 bases to trimming and J lost 5 bases, with 5 bases between them. This CDR3 is built from 12 residues. The CDR3 here is CASSFFDQPQHF. CDR3 sequence (DNA): TGTGCCAGCAGCTTCTTCGATCAGCCCCAGCATTTT.

The J gene is TRBJ1-2, the V gene TRBV7-9; TRBD1 might be the D (6 bases). Trimming cost V 2 bases and J 2 bases, with 12 bases left between them. Germline V gene lookup returns CDR1 SEHNR and CDR2 FQNEAQ (reference sequence). The CDR3 totals 15 residues. The chain's CDR3 is CASSLMDQGNYGYTF. Here the CDR3 DNA reads TGTGCCAGCAGCTTAATGGATCAGGGGAACTATGGCTACACCTTC.

This chain joins TRBV7-2 and TRBJ1-3, with D perhaps TRBD1 (5 bases). CDR3 length equals 15 residues. The V gene's germline CDR1 is SGHTA and CDR2 FQGNSA. The germline V and J ends were trimmed by 4 bases and 4 bases, with 14 bases remaining between them. As DNA, the CDR3 is TGTGCCAGCAGCTCACAGGAGCTTCGCGGAAACACCATATATTTT. Translation gives CASSSQELRGNTIYF.

The chain is built from TRBV5-1 and TRBJ1-1; no firm D call. The germline V gene has CDR1 SGHRS and CDR2 YFSETQ. Deletions cut 3 bases from V and 2 bases from J, with 17 bases between. The CDR3 sequence is 16 residues long. CDR3 sequence (DNA): TGCGCCAGCAGCTCATCAAACAGCGGAGTAAACACTGAAGCTTTCTTT. It is translated as CASSSSNSGVNTEAFF.

The rearrangement links TRBV12-5 to TRBJ2-1; TRBD2 matches at 14 bases. Germline-derived CDR1 and CDR2 are LGHNT and FRNRAP. The CDR3 is 16 residues long. V was clipped by 6 bases and J by 7 bases; unmatched bases: 8. The CDR3 DNA follows: TGTGCTAGTGGACCGGGACTAGCGGGAGCCAGGAATGAGCAGTTCTTC. Translated, it gives CASGPGLAGARNEQFF.